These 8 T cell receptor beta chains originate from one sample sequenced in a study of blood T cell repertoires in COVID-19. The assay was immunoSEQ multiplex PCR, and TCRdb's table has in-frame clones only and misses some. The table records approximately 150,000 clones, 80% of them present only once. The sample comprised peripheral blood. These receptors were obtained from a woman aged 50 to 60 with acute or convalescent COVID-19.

The CDR3 region has the DNA TGTGCCAGCAGCCAAGATCTCCGCGGGGGTAGAAATACGCAGTATTTT. Protein: CASSQDLRGGRNTQYF. V and J are TRBV4-2 and TRBJ2-3, with TRBD2 matching over 7 bases. The CDR3 totals 16 residues. CDR1 and CDR2 from the germline V gene are LGHNA and YNFKEQ. Trimming cost V 0 bases and J 7 bases; bases outside gene matches: 10.

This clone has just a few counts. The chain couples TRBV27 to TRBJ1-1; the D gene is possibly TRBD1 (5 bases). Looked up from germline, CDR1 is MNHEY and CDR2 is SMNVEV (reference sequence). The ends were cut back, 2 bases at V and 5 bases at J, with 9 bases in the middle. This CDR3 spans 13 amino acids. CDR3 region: CASSLRPGTEAFF. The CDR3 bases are TGTGCCAGCAGTTTAAGGCCAGGGACTGAAGCTTTCTTT.

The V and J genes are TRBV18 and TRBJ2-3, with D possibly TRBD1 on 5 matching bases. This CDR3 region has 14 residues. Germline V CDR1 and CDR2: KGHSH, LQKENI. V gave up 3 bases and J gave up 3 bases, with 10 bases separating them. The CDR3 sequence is CASSPSQGTDTQYF. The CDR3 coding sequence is TGTGCCAGCTCACCTTCCCAGGGTACAGATACGCAGTATTTT.

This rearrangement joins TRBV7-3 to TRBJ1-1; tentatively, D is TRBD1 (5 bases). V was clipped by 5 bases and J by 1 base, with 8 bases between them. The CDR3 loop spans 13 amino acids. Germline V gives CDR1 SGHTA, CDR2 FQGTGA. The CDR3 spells CASSEQENTEAFF. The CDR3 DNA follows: TGTGCCAGCAGCGAACAGGAGAACACTGAAGCTTTCTTT.

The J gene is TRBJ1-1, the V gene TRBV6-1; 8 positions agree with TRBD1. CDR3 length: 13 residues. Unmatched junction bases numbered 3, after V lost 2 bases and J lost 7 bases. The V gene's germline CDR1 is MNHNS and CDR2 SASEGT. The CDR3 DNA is TGTGCCAGCAGTGAACGACAGGGGATTGAAGCTTTCTTT. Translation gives CASSERQGIEAFF.

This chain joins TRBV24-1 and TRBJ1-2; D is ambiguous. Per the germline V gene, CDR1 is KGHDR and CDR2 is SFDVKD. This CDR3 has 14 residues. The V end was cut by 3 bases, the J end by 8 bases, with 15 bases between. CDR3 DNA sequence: TGTGCCACCAGTGATCCTACAGAACTCGGAGGCTACACCTTC. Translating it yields CATSDPTELGGYTF.

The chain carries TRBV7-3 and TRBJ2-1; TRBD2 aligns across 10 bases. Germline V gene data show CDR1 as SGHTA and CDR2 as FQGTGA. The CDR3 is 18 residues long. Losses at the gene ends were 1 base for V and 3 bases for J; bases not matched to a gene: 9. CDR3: CASSLNSGGTVYYNEQFF. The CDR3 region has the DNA TGTGCCAGCAGCTTAAATAGCGGGGGGACCGTTTACTACAATGAGCAGTTCTTC.

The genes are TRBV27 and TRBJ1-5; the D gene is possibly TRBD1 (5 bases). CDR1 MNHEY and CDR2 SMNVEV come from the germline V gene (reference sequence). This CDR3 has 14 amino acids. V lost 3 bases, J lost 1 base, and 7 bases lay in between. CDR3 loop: CASSFGGSNQPQHF. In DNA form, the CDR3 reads TGTGCCAGCAGTTTCGGGGGGAGCAATCAGCCCCAGCATTTT.